Ten or more counts support the clone carrying this T cell receptor (beta chain). Its antigen is undetermined. Germline CDR1 is MNHEY and CDR2 is SMNVEV (reference sequence). The length of the CDR3 is 13 residues. The V and J ends lost 2 bases and 4 bases respectively, with 6 bases between them. These data originate in a study of breast tumors, draining lymph nodes, adjacent tissues. Study conclusions and caveats: Tumor and nontumor repertoires were significantly more similar in luminal-like than in basal-like breast cancer. Tumor repertoires ranked between lymph nodes and nontumor tissue in diversity, with V and J gene preferences.

Using its own MiXCR run on the multiplex PCR reads, TCRdb lists one record per CDR3 protein. This sample has 30,000 to 40,000 distinct CDR3 sequences; roughly 32% occur once, and the top ten carry approximately 11%. The chain combines TRBV27 with TRBJ2-1; no reliable D call. The sequencing input was breast tumor tissue. The source is a female donor with breast cancer. Some clones in this sample may be carry-over from other donors' samples. The CDR3 protein is CASSLRAYNEQFF. Here the CDR3 DNA reads TGTGCCAGCAGTTTAAGAGCGTACAATGAGCAGTTCTTC.